A selection of T cell receptor beta chains follows, all from one sample in a study of blood T cells in healthy people across ages. One entry per CDR3 protein results from TCRdb running MiXCR on the 5' RACE reads. The sample contains about 830,000 distinct CDR3 sequences, 55% to 65% of which appear only once. The sequenced material came from blood. These receptors all stem from a man aged 30 to 39 in good health. Each CDR3 is given with its conserved first and last residue.

v_call,j_call,cdr3_aa
TRBV7-2,TRBJ2-3,CASSFQTGGVRDTQYF
TRBV3-1,TRBJ2-1,CASSRQLAGPNEQFF
TRBV7-2,TRBJ2-5,CASSLGSAGGQETQYF
TRBV28,TRBJ2-3,CASSEQRPLGLAQYF
TRBV4-2,TRBJ2-7,CASSPGSGAYRSYEQYF
TRBV4-2,TRBJ1-1,CASSQAINSRTEAFF
TRBV5-1,TRBJ1-1,CASSLFSSGGQNTEAFF
TRBV4-3,TRBJ1-2,CASSQPHETSYTF
TRBV11-3,TRBJ2-5,CASSLVRRVQETQYF
TRBV25-1,TRBJ1-2,CASTPSGADGYTF
TRBV7-2,.,CASSQPDPYEQYF
TRBV4-3,TRBJ2-5,CASSHGSSGAQETQYF
TRBV4-1,TRBJ2-7,CASSQVRVSLTDHEQYF
TRBV12-3/TRBV12-4,TRBJ2-7,CASSLEQARTYEQYF
TRBV28,TRBJ2-7,CASSASTDSYEQYF
TRBV29-1,TRBJ1-5,CSVASRGLNQPQHF
TRBV6-2/TRBV6-3,TRBJ1-1,CASSREALGEAFF
TRBV6-2/TRBV6-3,.,CASSSALVETQYF
TRBV27,TRBJ1-1,CASSLWSGPTATEAFF
TRBV7-2,TRBJ2-5,CASSLADRVVQETQYF
TRBV13,.,CASSPQGIGETQYF
TRBV6-4,TRBJ1-1,CASSDSTTGNTEAFF
TRBV27,TRBJ2-5,CASSLPPQETQYF
TRBV29-1,TRBJ2-3,CSVSSQMDTQYF
TRBV6-2/TRBV6-3,.,CASSYEGVYEQYF
TRBV29-1,TRBJ2-3,CSVEDRLDSPDTQYF
TRBV11-1,.,CASSSRGMGPLYEQYF
TRBV3-1,TRBJ2-1,CASSHPTLGGSYNEQFF
TRBV9,TRBJ2-7,CASSQRGGGYEQYF
TRBV7-2,TRBJ2-5,CASSPYMGNEQYF
TRBV7-2,TRBJ2-1,CASSLTLAGGRNEQFF
TRBV6-2/TRBV6-3,TRBJ2-1,CASSTRRRASYNEQFF
TRBV27,TRBJ2-4,CASSPTATKNIQYF
TRBV29-1,TRBJ1-5,CSVGTAKNQPQHF
TRBV7-3,TRBJ1-1,CASSLRGARTEAFF
TRBV7-8,TRBJ1-6,CASSWLDRVYNSPLHF
TRBV5-1,TRBJ2-1,CASSPDFPGGEQFF